Each of the 27 T cell receptor beta chains below was sequenced from the same sample in a study of cytomegalovirus exposure and HLA in healthy donors. The PCR used 60 Vbeta and 13 Jbeta primers. Some clones are missing from TCRdb's copy, which holds only in-frame ones; the method was immunoSEQ multiplex PCR. The table shows around 280,000 clones, with about 87% occurring only once. The sequenced sample consisted of PBMCs. The receptor set was obtained from a woman aged 18-29 years in good health and CMV-seronegative.

The V and J genes are TRBV18 and TRBJ1-2; D uncertain. CDR3 length equals 14 residues. Germline lookup yields CDR1 KGHSH and CDR2 LQKENI. Trimming pared 0 bases from V and 6 bases from J, leaving 11 bases between. CDR3 residues: CASSPPSGEHGYTF. DNA of the CDR3: TGTGCCAGCTCACCACCTTCCGGGGAACATGGCTACACCTTC.

V gene TRBV7-2 combines with J gene TRBJ2-7; a weak D match, TRBD2 (5 bases). This CDR3 comprises 11 residues. From germline, CDR1 is SGHTA and CDR2 FQGNSA. The V gene lost 4 bases and the J gene lost 9 bases, with 10 bases spanning the gap. CDR3 amino acids: CASSWRSGQYF. CDR3 coding DNA: TGTGCCAGCAGCTGGAGGTCGGGGCAGTACTTC.

Concerning this clone: Other DNA sequences within the sample encode an identical CDR3. V usage is TRBV4-1 and J usage is TRBJ2-7, with 8 bases fitting TRBD2. V lost 3 bases to trimming and J lost 2 bases; unmatched junction nucleotides: 3. This CDR3 is built from 14 residues. The germline CDR1 and CDR2 sequences are MGHRA and YSYEKL. In DNA, the CDR3 is TGCGCCAGCAGCCAGGGCGGGGGGACCTACGAGCAGTACTTC. Protein sequence: CASSQGGGTYEQYF.

V usage is TRBV11-3 and J usage is TRBJ2-1, with 7 nucleotides matching TRBD2. The CDR3 loop spans 12 amino acids. J gave up 9 bases and V 1 base, and 0 bases lay outside the gene matches. From germline, CDR1 is SGHNT and CDR2 YENEEA. CDR3 amino acids: CASSLGGGEQFF. The CDR3 nucleotides read TGTGCCAGCAGCTTAGGGGGGGGTGAGCAGTTCTTC.

The chain combines TRBV9 with TRBJ2-3; D may be TRBD1 (5 bases). Per germline, CDR1 SGDLS and CDR2 YYNGEE. The CDR3 totals 17 residues. V dropped 2 bases and J dropped 0 bases, with 16 bases sitting between them. In DNA, the CDR3 is TGTGCCAGCAGCGTGGACACGGGTGTTACTAGCACAGATACGCAGTATTTT. Amino acid sequence: CASSVDTGVTSTDTQYF. Based on the CDR3 plus reference TRBV9 and TRBJ2-3, the full variable domain is DSGVTQTPKHLITATGQRVTLRCSPRSGDLSVYWYQQSLDQGLQFLIQYYNGEERAKGNILERFSAQQFPDLHSELNLSSLELGDSALYFCASSVDTGVTSTDTQYFGPGTRLTVL.

The chain employs TRBV15 and TRBJ1-1, with TRBD1 matching over 10 bases. V lost 5 bases and J lost 3; bases outside the gene matches: 3. Germline loops: CDR1 LNHNV, CDR2 YYDKDF (reference sequence). CDR3 length equals 14 residues. The CDR3 bases are TGTGCCACCAGCGGGGACAGGGGAGACACTGAAGCTTTCTTT. Protein sequence: CATSGDRGDTEAFF.

The chain combines TRBV18 with TRBJ2-7, with a possible D match to TRBD1 (6 bases). CDR1 and CDR2 from the germline V gene are KGHSH and LQKENI. This CDR3 contains 14 residues. V lost 6 bases and J 6 bases, leaving 18 bases between the germline ends. This CDR3 is CASSMGADLSEQYF. In DNA, the CDR3 is TGTGCCAGCTCCATGGGGGCCGATTTGAGCGAGCAGTACTTC.

This clone is a singleton in its sample. The gene calls are TRBV19 and TRBJ1-2, with TRBD1 matching over 7 bases. The CDR3 consists of 14 residues. Unmatched junction bases numbered 12, after V lost 6 bases and J lost 8 bases. Looked up from germline, CDR1 is LNHDA and CDR2 is SQIVND (reference sequence). The CDR3 protein is CASRLKRDSDGYTF. CDR3 DNA: TGTGCCAGTAGGTTGAAAAGGGACAGTGACGGCTACACCTTC.

The V call is TRBV27, the J call TRBJ2-7; 8 bases line up with TRBD1. The germline V gene encodes CDR1 MNHEY and CDR2 SMNVEV (reference sequence). Trimming removed 9 bases from V and 1 base from J; junction bases left unmatched: 11. CDR3 length: 15 amino acids. The CDR3 bases are TGTGCCAGTTCTCCGTGGGACAGGACATCCTACGAGCAGTACTTC. Its translation is CASSPWDRTSYEQYF.

The chain recombines TRBV6-6 with TRBJ1-6; D is unclear. Germline CDR1 reads MNHNY; CDR2 reads SVGAGI (reference sequence). Trimming took 5 bases from V and 7 from J, leaving 12 bases between them. This CDR3 spans 14 amino acids. The CDR3, as DNA: TGTGCCAGCAGTGCACCAGCGGGGAATTCACCCCTCCACTTT. It yields the protein CASSAPAGNSPLHF.

This clone was observed a single time. The J gene is TRBJ1-5, the V gene TRBV5-6; the D is unclear. The CDR3 runs to 17 residues. V was pared by 4 bases and J by 2 bases, with 19 bases between. Germline values: CDR1 SGHDT, CDR2 YYEEEE. DNA of the CDR3: TGTGCCAGCAGCACCTACAAAGAGGCAGCGGGCAATCAGCCCCAGCATTTT. Its translation is CASSTYKEAAGNQPQHF.

Notes on this clone: Different DNA sequences within this sample yield the same CDR3. This chain joins TRBV19 and TRBJ1-1; maybe TRBD1 (5 bases). Trimming removed 5 bases from V and 2 bases from J, with 9 bases in between. This CDR3 is built from 13 residues. Per the germline V gene, CDR1 is LNHDA and CDR2 is SQIVND (reference sequence). CDR3 amino acids: CASSGQANTEAFF. CDR3 DNA: TGTGCCAGTAGTGGACAAGCAAACACTGAAGCTTTCTTT.

The chain combines TRBV11-2 with TRBJ1-4, with a possible D match to TRBD1 (6 bases). With 2 bases removed from V and 11 bases from J, the gap between germline ends came to 12 bases. This CDR3 has 13 residues. Germline V CDR1 and CDR2: SGHAT, FQNNGV. CDR3 loop: CASSLRGGWKLFF. The DNA for the CDR3 is TGTGCCAGCAGCTTACGGGGGGGCTGGAAACTGTTTTTT.

J is TRBJ1-4 and V is TRBV19; 7 bases agree with TRBD1. Germline-derived CDR1 and CDR2 are LNHDA and SQIVND (reference sequence). The CDR3 covers 16 residues. V shed 6 bases and J 7 bases; nucleotides not matched to a gene: 14. Here the CDR3 reads CASRPNLQGQFEKLFF. The CDR3 DNA reads TGTGCCAGTAGGCCAAACCTACAGGGGCAATTTGAAAAACTGTTTTTT.

The J gene is TRBJ1-4, the V gene TRBV18; tentative D call: TRBD1 (6 bases). CDR1 KGHSH and CDR2 LQKENI come from the germline V gene. The V end lost 4 bases, the J end lost 4 bases, and 13 bases lay between the germline ends. The CDR3 is 15 amino acids. The DNA of the CDR3 is TGTGCCAGCTCACGTTCCGGGACACATAATGAAAAACTGTTTTTT. Its translation is CASSRSGTHNEKLFF.

This clone was observed once. The chain has TRBV4-1 and TRBJ1-2; D uncertain. In germline, CDR1 is MGHRA, CDR2 YSYEKL. V lost 1 base, J lost 7 bases, and 16 bases lay in between. This CDR3 is 15 amino acids long. DNA of the CDR3: TGCGCCAGCAGCCAAGCCCACGACTTGGCAGTTGGCTACACCTTC. It is translated as CASSQAHDLAVGYTF.

This chain links TRBV7-6 with TRBJ2-1; tentatively, D is TRBD2 (5 bases). CDR3 length equals 14 residues. The V end lost 0 bases, the J end lost 9 bases, and 12 bases lay between the germline ends. The germline V gene has CDR1 SGHVS and CDR2 FNYEAQ. The chain's CDR3 is CASSLAPSAGEQFF. The CDR3 nucleotides are TGTGCCAGCAGCTTAGCGCCCTCGGCGGGTGAGCAGTTCTTC.

V is TRBV7-9 and J is TRBJ2-7, with 7 bases identical to TRBD1. The CDR3 extends over 15 amino acids. Trimming took 5 bases from V and 4 from J; bases not matched to a gene: 11. Germline-derived CDR1 and CDR2 are SEHNR and FQNEAQ (reference sequence). CDR3 coding DNA: TGTGCCAGCAGCGAGGACAGGCAGATCGGTTACGAGCAGTACTTC. This sequence encodes CASSEDRQIGYEQYF.

This clone was observed a handful of times. The chain couples TRBV4-1 to TRBJ1-1; D possibly corresponds to TRBD1 (6 bases). The CDR3 is 17 residues long. The V and J ends lost 7 bases and 6 bases respectively, with 27 bases between them. CDR1 and CDR2 from the germline V gene are MGHRA and YSYEKL. In DNA form, the CDR3 reads TGCGCCAGCACCCCTGCAGGGGCCCAAGGCGTGGCCTCTGAAGCTTTCTTT. Translation: CASTPAGAQGVASEAFF.

V usage is TRBV27 and J usage is TRBJ1-2; D ambiguous. CDR1 is MNHEY and CDR2 is SMNVEV in the germline V gene (reference sequence). Trimming stripped 6 bases from V and 4 bases from J, with 9 bases between. The CDR3 totals 12 residues. The CDR3 is CASRVPGYGYTF. CDR3 bases: TGTGCCAGCAGGGTCCCGGGCTATGGCTACACCTTC.

The chain couples TRBV9 to TRBJ1-2; a possible D gene is TRBD1 (6 bases). V gave up 5 bases and J gave up 2 bases, with 22 bases separating them. This CDR3 is built from 17 residues. Germline assignment: CDR1 SGDLS and CDR2 YYNGEE. DNA for the CDR3: TGTGCCAGCAGACGAGGACAGACCCGCTCCGGAAACTATGGCTACACCTTC. This sequence encodes CASRRGQTRSGNYGYTF. Full variable domain (outside the CDR3, taken from reference TRBV9 and TRBJ1-2): DSGVTQTPKHLITATGQRVTLRCSPRSGDLSVYWYQQSLDQGLQFLIQYYNGEERAKGNILERFSAQQFPDLHSELNLSSLELGDSALYFCASRRGQTRSGNYGYTFGSGTRLTVV.

V gene TRBV30 combines with J gene TRBJ1-5; 8 positions agree with TRBD1. The CDR3 sequence is 16 residues long. Trimming cost V 3 bases and J 7 bases; bases outside gene matches: 14. Per germline, CDR1 GTSNPN and CDR2 SVGIG (reference sequence). This chain's CDR3 is CAWSKTRRQGIQPQHF. The DNA for the CDR3 is TGTGCCTGGAGCAAAACACGTAGACAGGGGATCCAGCCCCAGCATTTT.

This clone has just one count. The chain carries TRBV30 and TRBJ1-1; TRBD1 matches at 11 bases. In germline, CDR1 is GTSNPN, CDR2 SVGIG (reference sequence). V was pared by 3 bases and J by 5 bases, with 5 bases of the junction left unmatched. CDR3 length: 14 amino acids. CDR3 coding DNA: TGTGCCTGGAGCATGGACAGGGGGCAAACTGAAGCTTTCTTT. Protein product: CAWSMDRGQTEAFF.

The chain uses TRBV6-5 and TRBJ1-1, with 7 bases identical to TRBD1. V lost 5 bases, J lost 5 bases, and 5 bases stayed unmatched. This CDR3 is built from 13 residues. Germline CDR1 and CDR2: MNHEY and SVGAGI. The CDR3 nucleotides are TGTGCCAGCAGTCCGGGACAGAGAACTGAAGCTTTCTTT. It translates to CASSPGQRTEAFF.

The rearrangement links TRBV6-6 to TRBJ1-5; a weak D match, TRBD1 (6 bases). Germline CDR1 reads MNHNY; CDR2 reads SVGAGI (reference sequence). This CDR3 comprises 14 residues. V was cut by 5 bases and J by 6 bases, with 14 bases left in between. CDR3: CASSPRGGAQPQHF. The CDR3 coding sequence is TGTGCCAGCAGTCCCCGAGGGGGAGCTCAGCCCCAGCATTTT.

V and J are TRBV27 and TRBJ2-5, with D possibly matching TRBD1 (7 bases). CDR1 and CDR2 (germline): MNHEY, SMNVEV (reference sequence). V gave up 0 bases and J gave up 5 bases, with 16 bases separating them. The CDR3 consists of 16 residues. CDR3 sequence reads: CASSLSLGGGAETQYF. DNA for the CDR3: TGTGCCAGCAGTTTATCCCTCGGAGGGGGCGCGGAGACCCAGTACTTC.

The chain employs TRBV7-6 and TRBJ2-2, with D perhaps matching TRBD1 (6 bases). The CDR3 consists of 15 residues. Germline lookup yields CDR1 SGHVS and CDR2 FNYEAQ. V lost 5 bases and J lost 3, with 13 bases in between. The CDR3 sequence: CASSLQGGDTGELFF. DNA of the CDR3: TGTGCCAGCAGCCTACAGGGTGGTGACACCGGGGAGCTGTTTTTT.